The 24 T cell receptor beta chains listed next were all sequenced from one sample in a study of post-analysis software for immune sequencing data. Findings and limits, study-wide: A few TRBV segments appeared more often in patients than in controls, and TRBV5-6, TRBV5-1 and TRBV20-1 were among these.

The antigens for these receptors are not known. Each TCR beta cDNA library carried unique molecular identifiers. One entry per CDR3 protein results from TCRdb running MiXCR on the PCR reads. The table shows hundreds of thousands of distinct CDR3 sequences, with about 44% occurring only once. The specimen sequenced was blood. These receptors were taken from a girl aged 10-17 years with multiple sclerosis.

The chain combines TRBV6-4 with TRBJ2-1, with a tentative D call TRBD1 (5 bases). CDR3 length equals 12 residues. V shed 8 bases and J shed 0 bases, with 5 bases lying between them. Germline lookup yields CDR1 MRHNA and CDR2 SNTAGT. CDR3 loop: CASGHSYNEQFF. The DNA of the CDR3 is TGTGCCAGCGGACACTCCTACAATGAGCAGTTCTTC.

This chain uses TRBV20-1 with TRBJ2-1; TRBD1 agrees at 7 bases. This CDR3 is 13 amino acids long. V dropped 3 bases and J dropped 7; count of bases not matched to a gene: 6. The germline V gene encodes CDR1 DFQATT and CDR2 SNEGSKA (reference sequence). The DNA of the CDR3 is TGCAGTGCTAGCGGTGACAGGGTTAATGAGCAGTTCTTC. Residues: CSASGDRVNEQFF.

This clonotype occurred a few times. V usage is TRBV5-1 and J usage is TRBJ2-7, with D perhaps TRBD2 (5 bases). The CDR3 totals 15 residues. V was trimmed by 3 bases and J by 0 bases, leaving 13 bases between them. Per the germline V gene, CDR1 is SGHRS and CDR2 is YFSETQ. CDR3 in DNA: TGCGCCAGCAGCTACCGGACTGCGGGCTCCTACGAGCAGTACTTC. It translates to CASSYRTAGSYEQYF.

This clonotype was seen just once. The V call is TRBV27, the J call TRBJ1-2, with D possibly being TRBD1 (5 bases). Germline CDR1 reads MNHEY; CDR2 reads SMNVEV (reference sequence). Trimming stripped 3 bases from V and 4 bases from J, with 15 bases between. There are 15 residues in the CDR3. The CDR3 loop is CASSFNGGASYGYTF. The CDR3 DNA is TGTGCCAGCAGTTTCAACGGAGGGGCCAGCTATGGCTACACCTTC.

CDR3 amino acids: CAISPSSLAEPYNEQFF. The CDR3 DNA reads TGTGCCATCAGTCCCTCGAGCCTAGCGGAACCCTACAATGAGCAGTTCTTC. The V and J genes are TRBV10-3 and TRBJ2-1; 7 nucleotides match TRBD2. The CDR3 is 17 residues long. Looked up from germline, CDR1 is ENHRY and CDR2 is SYGVKD. The trim removed 5 bases at V and 2 bases at J, leaving 12 bases unmatched.

This sequence joins TRBV12-3 or TRBV12-4 and TRBJ1-5; D gene uncertain. The CDR3 is made up of 12 amino acids. V dropped 1 base and J dropped 5 bases, with 3 bases sitting between them. CDR3 sequence: CASSLEDQPQHF. In DNA form, the CDR3 reads TGTGCCAGCAGTTTAGAAGATCAGCCCCAGCATTTT.

The chain links TRBV29-1 to TRBJ2-1; the D gene is possibly TRBD1 (6 bases). Germline loops: CDR1 SQVTM, CDR2 ANQGSEA. This CDR3 has 14 amino acids. V lost 3 bases, J lost 3 bases, and 12 bases lay in between. CDR3 sequence (DNA): TGCAGCGTTGAGCAGGGGCGCTACTACAATGAGCAGTTCTTC. Translating gives CSVEQGRYYNEQFF.

Notes on this clonotype: At one end, the junction sequence differs from germline, possibly due to a read error. The chain employs TRBV7-9 and TRBJ2-7, with 11 bases matching TRBD1. The CDR3 contains 15 residues. The V gene's germline CDR1 is SEHNR and CDR2 FQNEAQ (reference sequence). CDR3 region: CASSFRDRGTYGQYF. For the CDR3, the DNA is TGTGCCAGCAGCTTCCGGGACAGGGGGACCTACGGGCAGTACTTC.

The chain recombines TRBV10-2 with TRBJ2-7; possibly TRBD1 for D (5 bases). Germline CDR1 and CDR2: WSHSY and SAAADI. V dropped 6 bases and J dropped 0 bases, with 15 bases sitting between them. The CDR3 length is 15 residues. CDR3 sequence: CASSPRGLSSYEQYF. Here the CDR3 DNA reads TGCGCCAGCAGCCCTAGGGGTCTTAGCTCCTACGAGCAGTACTTC.

The chain is built from TRBV11-3 and TRBJ2-5; tentative D call: TRBD1 (6 bases). Germline loops: CDR1 SGHNT, CDR2 YENEEA. The CDR3 has 14 amino acids. Between the trimmed V and J ends, which lost 5 bases and 4 bases, there was a span of 14 bases. The CDR3 region is CASSRGQRPETQYF. The CDR3, as DNA: TGTGCCAGCAGCCGAGGACAGCGTCCAGAGACCCAGTACTTC.

The V gene is TRBV20-1, the J gene TRBJ2-7; D possibly corresponds to TRBD2 (5 bases). V shed 3 bases and J shed 6 bases, with 18 bases lying between them. The CDR3 spans 14 residues. Germline-derived CDR1 and CDR2 are DFQATT and SNEGSKA (reference sequence). The CDR3 DNA reads as TGCAGTGCTAGCCCGGGCCGGGGTTCCGGCGAGCAGTACTTC. Translation: CSASPGRGSGEQYF.

As concerns this clonotype: A junction boundary mismatches the germline segment, possibly from a read error. The chain couples TRBV5-1 to TRBJ2-5; D not certain. This CDR3 contains 12 residues. From germline, CDR1 is SGHRS and CDR2 YFSETQ. In DNA, the CDR3 is TGCGCCAGCTCGACGGACCAAGAGACCCGGTACTTC. Protein sequence: CASSTDQETRYF.

The chain combines TRBV24-1 with TRBJ2-1; TRBD1 matches 7 bases. After removal of 1 base from V and 7 bases from J, the junction contained 6 bases not matched to a gene. The CDR3 runs to 15 residues. Per germline, CDR1 KGHDR and CDR2 SFDVKD. CDR3 DNA: TGTGCCACCAGTGATTTTGTCAGGGGGAGAAATGAGCAGTTCTTC. Residues: CATSDFVRGRNEQFF.

The V call is TRBV12-3 or TRBV12-4, the J call TRBJ1-2; no firm D call. Trimming pared 6 bases from V and 8 bases from J, leaving 19 bases between. This CDR3 is 14 amino acids long. CDR3 nucleotides: TGTGCCAGCAGCCCTACTCCCAGCCCCGCGGGCTACACCTTC. This codes for CASSPTPSPAGYTF.

This chain joins TRBV5-5 and TRBJ2-7, with D hard to call. CDR3 length: 16 residues. V was pared by 0 bases and J by 0 bases, with 13 bases between. Germline CDR1 reads SGHKS; CDR2 reads YYEKEE (reference sequence). CDR3 in DNA: TGTGCCAGCAGCTTGGAGCAGTGGACCACCTCCTACGAGCAGTACTTC. It is translated as CASSLEQWTTSYEQYF.

The J gene is TRBJ2-1, the V gene TRBV11-3, with D perhaps TRBD1 or TRBD2 (5 bases each). The length of the CDR3 is 14 residues. The V end was cut by 5 bases, the J end by 8 bases, with 16 bases between. Germline CDR1 and CDR2: SGHNT and YENEEA. The CDR3 nucleotides are TGTGCCAGCAGCCGCGAAGTGGGGGACCATGAGCAGTTCTTC. This gives the protein CASSREVGDHEQFF.

The chain's CDR3 is CASKSGGGYYGYTF. Here the CDR3 DNA reads TGTGCCAGCAAGTCGGGTGGGGGCTACTATGGCTACACCTTC. This chain joins TRBV27 and TRBJ1-2; D perhaps matches TRBD1 (6 bases). This CDR3 spans 14 amino acids. Germline V lookup: CDR1 MNHEY, CDR2 SMNVEV (reference sequence). V lost 7 bases, J lost 3 bases, and 15 bases lay in between.

This CDR3 is CAISGGQGAGETEAFF. In DNA, the CDR3 is TGTGCCATCAGTGGGGGGCAGGGGGCCGGGGAGACTGAAGCTTTCTTT. The chain couples TRBV10-3 to TRBJ1-1; 8 bases match TRBD1. CDR3 length: 16 residues. The germline V gene has CDR1 ENHRY and CDR2 SYGVKD. J was trimmed by 5 bases and V by 4 bases; bases with no gene match: 12.

This sequence joins TRBV7-6 and TRBJ2-7, with D uncertain. The V end was cut by 7 bases, the J end by 6 bases, with 4 bases between. Germline CDR1 is SGHVS and CDR2 is FNYEAQ. The CDR3 runs 9 residues. Written as DNA, the CDR3 is TGTGCCAGCAAAGGCGAGCAGTACTTC. Protein sequence: CASKGEQYF.

This chain links TRBV4-1 with TRBJ2-4; 7 bases match TRBD1. The end of the DNA aligns better with TRBJ2-7, so the J call may be wrong. The CDR3 has 14 amino acids. Germline assignment: CDR1 MGHRA and CDR2 YSYEKL. The CDR3 nucleotides are TGCGCCAGCAGCTCTTTCGAGGGGGCGGGCGAGCAGTACTTC. Encoded protein: CASSSFEGAGEQYF.

The V gene is TRBV9, the J gene TRBJ1-2; 9 bases match TRBD1. Looked up from germline, CDR1 is SGDLS and CDR2 is YYNGEE. The trim removed 0 bases at V and 0 bases at J, leaving 0 bases unmatched. The CDR3 sequence is 15 residues long. CDR3 coding DNA: TGTGCCAGCAGCGTAGGGGACAGGGCTAACTATGGCTACACCTTC. Its protein is CASSVGDRANYGYTF.

Comment on this clonotype: At one boundary the junction diverges from the germline segment, which might be a read error. This CDR3 reads CASSLRQGSQEQYF. DNA of the CDR3: TGCGCCAGCAGCTTAAGACAGGGTTCCCAAGAGCAGTACTTC. The rearrangement joins TRBV7-2 to TRBJ2-5; 7 bases fit TRBD1. The CDR3 loop spans 14 amino acids. Germline CDR1 reads SGHTA; CDR2 reads FQGNSA.

The chain joins TRBV5-1 to TRBJ1-2; possible D gene TRBD1, 5 bases. Trimming shortened V by 1 base and J by 2 bases, and 12 bases separated the two germline ends. Germline-derived CDR1 and CDR2 are SGHRS and YFSETQ. This CDR3 is built from 15 residues. The CDR3 sequence is CASSLSGVTNYGYTF. CDR3 in DNA: TGCGCCAGCAGCTTGTCGGGGGTGACCAACTATGGCTACACCTTC.

This clonotype was seen a few times. The chain links TRBV5-1 to TRBJ2-7; D remains unclear. The CDR3 covers 17 residues. V was pared by 6 bases and J by 2 bases, with 24 bases between. Germline V gene sequence: CDR1 SGHRS, CDR2 YFSETQ. The CDR3 region has the DNA TGCGCCAGCACCCCAACTTTTCAAACCAATTCCGCCTACGAGCAGTACTTC. Its translation: CASTPTFQTNSAYEQYF. Looking up the rest from reference TRBV5-1 and TRBJ2-7 gives the full variable domain: KAGVTQTPRYLIKTRGQQVTLSCSPISGHRSVSWYQQTPGQGLQFLFEYFSETQRNKGNFPGRFSGRQFSNSRSEMNVSTLELGDSALYLCASTPTFQTNSAYEQYFGPGTRLTVT.